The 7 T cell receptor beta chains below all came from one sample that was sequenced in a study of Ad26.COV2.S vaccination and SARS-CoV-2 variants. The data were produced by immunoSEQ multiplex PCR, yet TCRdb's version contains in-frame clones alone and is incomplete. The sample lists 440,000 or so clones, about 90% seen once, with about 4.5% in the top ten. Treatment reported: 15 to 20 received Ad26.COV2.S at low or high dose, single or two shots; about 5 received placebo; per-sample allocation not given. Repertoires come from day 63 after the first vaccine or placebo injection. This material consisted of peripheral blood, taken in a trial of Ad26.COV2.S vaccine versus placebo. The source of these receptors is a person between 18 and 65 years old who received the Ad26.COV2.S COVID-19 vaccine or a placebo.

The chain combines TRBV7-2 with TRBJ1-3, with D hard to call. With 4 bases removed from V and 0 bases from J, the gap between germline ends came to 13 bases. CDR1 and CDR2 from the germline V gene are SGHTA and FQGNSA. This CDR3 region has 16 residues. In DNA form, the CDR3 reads TGTGCCAGCAGCTCGACTGAGTACCTCTCTGGAAACACCATATATTTT. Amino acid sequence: CASSSTEYLSGNTIYF.

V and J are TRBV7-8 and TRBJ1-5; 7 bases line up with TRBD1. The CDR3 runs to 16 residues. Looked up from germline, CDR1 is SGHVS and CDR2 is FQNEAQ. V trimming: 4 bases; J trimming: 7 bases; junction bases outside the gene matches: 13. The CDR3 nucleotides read TGTGCCAGCAGCTGGGCAAAGGGGGCTCTAGGGCAGCCCCAGCATTTT. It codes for CASSWAKGALGQPQHF. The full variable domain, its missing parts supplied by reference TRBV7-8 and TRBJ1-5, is GAGVSQSPRYKVAKRGQDVALRCDPISGHVSLFWYQQALGQGPEFLTYFQNEAQLDKSGLPSDRFFAERPEGSVSTLKIQRTQQEDSAVYLCASSWAKGALGQPQHFGDGTRLSIL.

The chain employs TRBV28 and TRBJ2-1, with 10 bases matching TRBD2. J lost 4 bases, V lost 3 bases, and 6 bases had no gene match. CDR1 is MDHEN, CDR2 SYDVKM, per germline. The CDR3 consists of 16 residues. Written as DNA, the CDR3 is TGTGCCAGCAGTTTCTCCGGACTAGCGGATTACAATGAGCAGTTCTTC. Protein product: CASSFSGLADYNEQFF.

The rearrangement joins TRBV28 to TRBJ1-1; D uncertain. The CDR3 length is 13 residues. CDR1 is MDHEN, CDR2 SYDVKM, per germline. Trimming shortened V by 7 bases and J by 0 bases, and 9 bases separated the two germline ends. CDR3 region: CASTGVMNTEAFF. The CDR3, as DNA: TGTGCCAGCACTGGGGTTATGAACACTGAAGCTTTCTTT.

DNA of the CDR3: TGTGCCAGCAGCGAGGGGCTAGCGGGAGGGCCAGATACGCAGTATTTT. Its translation is CASSEGLAGGPDTQYF. V gene TRBV11-3 combines with J gene TRBJ2-3; 12 bases line up with TRBD2. CDR1 and CDR2 (germline): SGHNT, YENEEA. This CDR3 is built from 16 residues. V shed 5 bases, J shed 4 bases, and the junction held 7 bases outside the gene matches.

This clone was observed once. The CDR3 sequence is CASSLVPQTQYF. The CDR3 region has the DNA TGTGCCAGCAGTTTGGTGCCGCAGACCCAGTACTTC. This sequence joins TRBV28 and TRBJ2-5; D remains unclear. This CDR3 region has 12 residues. Germline lookup yields CDR1 MDHEN and CDR2 SYDVKM. V dropped 3 bases and J dropped 6 bases, with 8 bases sitting between them.

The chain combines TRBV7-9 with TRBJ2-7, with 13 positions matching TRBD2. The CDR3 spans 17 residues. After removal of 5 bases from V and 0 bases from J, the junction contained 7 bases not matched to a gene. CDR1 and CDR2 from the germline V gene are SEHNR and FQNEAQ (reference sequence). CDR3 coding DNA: TGTGCCAGCAGCCCAAGGACTAGCGGGAGATACTCCTACGAGCAGTACTTC. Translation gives CASSPRTSGRYSYEQYF.